One and the same sample provided the 32 T cell receptor beta chains below, sequenced in a study of OX40 agonist ivuxolimab in advanced cancers. Only in-frame clones appear in the TCRdb table, and some are missing; sequencing was by immunoSEQ multiplex PCR. The table has approximately 120,000 clones, 85% to 95% seen once. The starting material was CD4+ or CD8+ T cells sorted from blood, obtained in a trial of the OX40 agonist ivuxolimab. Source of these receptors: an adult with an advanced solid tumor such as melanoma, head and neck, liver or kidney cancer.

The V gene is TRBV28, the J gene TRBJ2-1; D is uncertain. CDR1 MDHEN and CDR2 SYDVKM come from the germline V gene. V was clipped by 2 bases and J by 6 bases, with 8 bases between them. The CDR3 extends over 13 amino acids. The CDR3 protein is CASSLIGPNEQFF. As DNA, the CDR3 is TGTGCCAGCAGTTTAATCGGCCCCAATGAGCAGTTCTTC. Based on the CDR3 plus reference TRBV28 and TRBJ2-1, the full variable domain is DVKVTQSSRYLVKRTGEKVFLECVQDMDHENMFWYRQDPGLGLRLIYFSYDVKMKEKGDIPEGYSVSREKKERFSLILESASTNQTSMYLCASSLIGPNEQFFGPGTRLTVL.

V gene TRBV5-8 combines with J gene TRBJ2-1; D unresolved. Between the trimmed V and J ends, which lost 6 bases and 0 bases, there was a span of 13 bases. Germline V gene sequence: CDR1 SGHTS, CDR2 YDEGEE. The CDR3 runs to 15 residues. CDR3 DNA sequence: TGTGCCAGCACTCTCTCGGGTAGCTCCTACAATGAGCAGTTCTTC. It is translated as CASTLSGSSYNEQFF.

This clone showed up just once. The chain uses TRBV19 and TRBJ2-5; unclear D gene. Per the germline V gene, CDR1 is LNHDA and CDR2 is SQIVND (reference sequence). With 0 bases removed from V and 5 bases from J, the gap between germline ends came to 4 bases. There are 12 residues in the CDR3. Here the CDR3 reads CASSIEGETQYF. The CDR3 DNA reads TGTGCCAGTAGTATAGAGGGGGAGACCCAGTACTTC.

About this clone: At one end the junction does not follow the germline gene, possibly because of a read error. V usage is TRBV28 and J usage is TRBJ1-5; the D is unclear. Germline V CDR1 and CDR2: MDHEN, SYDVKM. The CDR3 has 14 residues. CDR3 protein: CASSFGLLNRPQHF. Written as DNA, the CDR3 is TGTGCCAGCAGTTTCGGTCTCCTCAATCGGCCCCAGCATTTT.

The genes are TRBV5-8 and TRBJ2-1; D is unresolved. V was clipped by 0 bases and J by 0 bases, with 7 bases between them. The CDR3 runs to 15 residues. Germline CDR1 is SGHTS and CDR2 is YDEGEE. The CDR3 DNA reads as TGTGCCAGCAGCTTGGCCGGGCACTCCTACAATGAGCAGTTCTTC. This sequence encodes CASSLAGHSYNEQFF.

The J gene is TRBJ2-2, the V gene TRBV18; TRBD2 matches at 7 bases. Germline assignment: CDR1 KGHSH and CDR2 LQKENI. The V gene end was trimmed by 6 bases and the J gene end by 0 bases; junction bases not matched to a gene: 10. The CDR3 has 17 residues. CDR3 nucleotide sequence: TGTGCCAGCTCTCCGAGACTAGCAGCTTCGAACACCGGGGAGCTGTTTTTT. This codes for CASSPRLAASNTGELFF.

This rearrangement joins TRBV5-1 to TRBJ2-7, with 12 bases matching TRBD2. CDR1 SGHRS and CDR2 YFSETQ come from the germline V gene. Unmatched junction bases numbered 3, after V lost 0 bases and J lost 2 bases. The CDR3 contains 16 residues. This CDR3 is CASSLGTSGKPYEQYF. For the CDR3, the DNA is TGCGCCAGCAGCTTGGGGACTAGCGGGAAGCCCTACGAGCAGTACTTC.

J is TRBJ2-1 and V is TRBV10-3; 13 bases are a match to TRBD2. V lost 4 bases and J lost 4; bases outside the gene matches: 4. There are 16 residues in the CDR3. Looked up from germline, CDR1 is ENHRY and CDR2 is SYGVKD. CDR3 sequence: CAISGTSGSPYNEQFF. In nucleotides, the CDR3 is TGTGCCATCAGTGGGACTAGCGGGAGTCCGTACAATGAGCAGTTCTTC.

The J gene is TRBJ2-7, the V gene TRBV20-1, with D unclear. Trimming shortened V by 3 bases and J by 6 bases, and 9 bases separated the two germline ends. Germline lookup yields CDR1 DFQATT and CDR2 SNEGSKA (reference sequence). The CDR3 consists of 11 residues. The CDR3 region is CSARSPGEQYF. In DNA, the CDR3 is TGCAGTGCTAGGTCTCCTGGCGAGCAGTACTTC.

This chain connects TRBV27 to TRBJ2-2, with 12 bases lining up with TRBD1. This CDR3 has 17 residues. The trim removed 3 bases at V and 6 bases at J, leaving 8 bases unmatched. The germline gives CDR1 MNHEY, CDR2 SMNVEV (reference sequence). The CDR3 loop is CASSFSMGQGAAGELFF. DNA for the CDR3: TGTGCCAGCAGTTTCAGTATGGGACAGGGGGCCGCCGGGGAGCTGTTTTTT.

The CDR3 here is CAPRAGENTEAFF. The DNA for the CDR3 is TGTGCCCCGCGGGCAGGAGAGAACACTGAAGCTTTCTTT. The J gene is TRBJ1-1, the V gene TRBV19; no clear D gene. The germline V gene encodes CDR1 LNHDA and CDR2 SQIVND (reference sequence). CDR3 length: 13 amino acids. Trimming cost V 11 bases and J 1 base, with 14 bases left between them.

Points on this clone: The identical CDR3 is also encoded by other nucleotide sequences in the sample. CDR3 region: CASSLGQYNEQFF. In DNA form, the CDR3 reads TGTGCCAGCAGCTTGGGACAGTACAATGAGCAGTTCTTC. The chain recombines TRBV7-2 with TRBJ2-1; 7 bases agree with TRBD1. Unmatched junction bases numbered 0, after V lost 3 bases and J lost 4 bases. Germline V gene lookup returns CDR1 SGHTA and CDR2 FQGNSA. The CDR3 totals 13 residues.

This chain joins TRBV2 and TRBJ2-3; either TRBD1 or TRBD2 may supply D (6 bases each). Germline V gene sequence: CDR1 SNHLY, CDR2 FYNNEI. This CDR3 comprises 15 residues. Trimming pared 1 base from V and 7 bases from J, leaving 15 bases between. The DNA of the CDR3 is TGTGCCAGCAGTGAAGAGTCGTCGGGGGCAAATACGCAGTATTTT. It is translated as CASSEESSGANTQYF.

V gene TRBV2 combines with J gene TRBJ1-5; D remains unclear. The germline V gene encodes CDR1 SNHLY and CDR2 FYNNEI. Trimming removed 1 base from V and 5 bases from J, with 12 bases in between. This CDR3 is built from 15 residues. The chain's CDR3 is CASSEERGPYQPQHF. The CDR3, as DNA: TGTGCCAGCAGTGAAGAACGAGGGCCCTATCAGCCCCAGCATTTT.

The gene calls are TRBV2 and TRBJ1-6; possibly TRBD1 for D (5 bases). Germline assignment: CDR1 SNHLY and CDR2 FYNNEI. Trimming pared 7 bases from V and 7 bases from J, leaving 11 bases between. The length of the CDR3 is 13 residues. The CDR3 DNA sequence: TGTGCCAGCACTCGGGACGGCAATTCACCCCTCCACTTT. It encodes CASTRDGNSPLHF.

V usage is TRBV6-6 and J usage is TRBJ1-5, with 7 bases identical to TRBD1. The CDR3 runs 14 residues. The germline CDR1 and CDR2 sequences are MNHNY and SVGAGI (reference sequence). V dropped 6 bases and J dropped 5; count of bases not matched to a gene: 7. The CDR3 is CASRTRDSYQPQHF. The CDR3 DNA is TGTGCCAGCAGAACCCGGGACAGTTATCAGCCCCAGCATTTT.

V is TRBV30 and J is TRBJ1-1; D not resolved. CDR1 is GTSNPN and CDR2 is SVGIG in the germline V gene (reference sequence). V was shortened by 2 bases and J by 1 base, with 8 bases between the two germline ends. This CDR3 comprises 13 residues. The CDR3 loop is CAWSRSGNTEAFF. CDR3 coding DNA: TGTGCCTGGAGTCGGAGCGGGAACACTGAAGCTTTCTTT.

The V gene is TRBV27, the J gene TRBJ1-1, with D perhaps matching TRBD1 (6 bases). Germline V gene data show CDR1 as MNHEY and CDR2 as SMNVEV (reference sequence). This CDR3 is built from 14 residues. Trimming cost V 4 bases and J 5 bases, with 14 bases left between them. Written as DNA, the CDR3 is TGTGCCAGCAGTTCAACAACAGGGCGGACTGAAGCTTTCTTT. Protein sequence: CASSSTTGRTEAFF.

This chain joins TRBV9 and TRBJ2-7; the D call may be TRBD1 or TRBD2 (5 bases each). In germline, CDR1 is SGDLS, CDR2 YYNGEE. The CDR3 covers 15 residues. Trimming pared 1 base from V and 1 base from J, leaving 12 bases between. CDR3 sequence (DNA): TGTGCCAGCAGCGTACGAGGGACCGTATCCTACGAGCAGTACTTC. This sequence encodes CASSVRGTVSYEQYF.

The V gene is TRBV25-1, the J gene TRBJ2-3, with 8 bases aligning to TRBD2. Looked up from germline, CDR1 is MGHDK and CDR2 is SYGVNS. The CDR3 length is 15 residues. Trimming at V came to 0 bases and at J to 6 bases, leaving 5 bases not matched to a gene. CDR3 in amino acids: CASSEYGSGMDTQYF. As DNA, the CDR3 is TGTGCCAGCAGTGAATATGGTAGCGGGATGGATACGCAGTATTTT.

The chain employs TRBV6-6 and TRBJ2-5; 9 nucleotides align to TRBD1. The CDR3 spans 14 residues. The J segment lost 5 bases and the V segment lost 6 bases, leaving 7 bases of the junction unmatched. The germline V gene has CDR1 MNHNY and CDR2 SVGAGI (reference sequence). Written as DNA, the CDR3 is TGTGCCAGCAGAGTTACAGGGGGCCGGGAGACCCAGTACTTC. Translating gives CASRVTGGRETQYF.

This chain connects TRBV10-3 to TRBJ2-2; D is ambiguous. Germline CDR1 ENHRY, CDR2 SYGVKD. This CDR3 contains 13 residues. Trimming shortened V by 0 bases and J by 7 bases, and 6 bases separated the two germline ends. CDR3 amino acids: CAISESRDGELFF. CDR3 DNA: TGTGCCATCAGTGAGTCCCGCGACGGGGAGCTGTTTTTT.

V usage is TRBV9 and J usage is TRBJ2-3; 12 nucleotides agree with TRBD2. This CDR3 has 16 residues. Germline CDR1 SGDLS, CDR2 YYNGEE. Losses at the gene ends were 4 bases for V and 2 bases for J; bases not matched to a gene: 5. The chain's CDR3 is CASSPTSGGSTDTQYF. CDR3 in DNA: TGTGCCAGCAGCCCGACTAGCGGGGGCTCCACAGATACGCAGTATTTT.

This clone has a single count. The CDR3, as DNA: TGTGCCAGCAGTTATACCGGGACAGGGAACACCGGGGAGCTGTTTTTT. Residues: CASSYTGTGNTGELFF. The chain employs TRBV11-2 and TRBJ2-2, with 8 bases that match TRBD1. The CDR3 extends over 16 amino acids. In germline, CDR1 is SGHAT, CDR2 FQNNGV. The V gene end was trimmed by 6 bases and the J gene end by 1 base; junction bases not matched to a gene: 7. The full variable domain, rest sourced from reference TRBV11-2 and TRBJ2-2, is EAGVAQSPRYKIIEKRQSVAFWCNPISGHATLYWYQQILGQGPKLLIQFQNNGVVDDSQLPKDRFSAERLKGVDSTLKIQPAKLEDSAVYLCASSYTGTGNTGELFFGEGSRLTVL.

The V gene is TRBV5-5, the J gene TRBJ1-2, with 9 bases matching TRBD1. V lost 4 bases and J lost 2; bases outside the gene matches: 3. CDR1 is SGHKS and CDR2 is YYEKEE in the germline V gene (reference sequence). This CDR3 is 14 amino acids long. The CDR3 nucleotides read TGTGCCAGCAGCCGACAGGGGGGAAACTATGGCTACACCTTC. Its translation: CASSRQGGNYGYTF.

The gene calls are TRBV21-1 and TRBJ2-7; the listed D gene, TRBD2, was not tested against the DNA. TRBV21-1 is flagged as a pseudogene. CDR3 size: 20 residues. The CDR3 sequence: CASSKSKQAGPGTSRDEQYF. CDR3 in DNA: TGTGCCAGCAGCAAATCCAAGCAAGCCGGCCCCGGGACTAGCAGAGACGAGCAGTACTTC.

The J gene is TRBJ2-5, the V gene TRBV2; D not certain. Looked up from germline, CDR1 is SNHLY and CDR2 is FYNNEI. V was shortened by 4 bases and J by 2 bases, with 11 bases between the two germline ends. The CDR3 extends over 14 amino acids. CDR3 loop: CASSGNGGQETQYF. CDR3 DNA sequence: TGTGCCAGCAGTGGAAATGGCGGACAAGAGACCCAGTACTTC.

In its sample, this clone was seen a few times. This chain connects TRBV7-2 to TRBJ1-2; D gene uncertain. CDR1 and CDR2 (germline): SGHTA, FQGNSA. The CDR3 is 13 amino acids. V lost 6 bases and J lost 5, with 13 bases in between. The CDR3 reads CASSPSEGYGYTF. CDR3 DNA sequence: TGTGCCAGCAGTCCCAGCGAAGGTTATGGCTACACCTTC.

This clone appeared once. This sequence joins TRBV5-4 and TRBJ2-4, with D perhaps matching TRBD1 (6 bases). The V gene lost 2 bases and the J gene lost 0 bases, with 12 bases spanning the gap. Germline assignment: CDR1 SGHNT and CDR2 YYREEE (reference sequence). The CDR3 has 16 residues. The CDR3 nucleotides read TGTGCCAGCAGCTTTGGGACAACGAGAGCCAAAAACATTCAGTACTTC. Its protein is CASSFGTTRAKNIQYF. Full variable domain (missing parts from reference TRBV5-4 and TRBJ2-4): ETGVTQSPTHLIKTRGQQVTLRCSSQSGHNTVSWYQQALGQGPQFIFQYYREEENGRGNFPPRFSGLQFPNYSSELNVNALELDDSALYLCASSFGTTRAKNIQYFGAGTRLSVL.

V gene TRBV6-5 combines with J gene TRBJ2-2, with a tentative D call TRBD2 (5 bases). Looked up from germline, CDR1 is MNHEY and CDR2 is SVGAGI. Trimming shortened V by 7 bases and J by 1 base, and 7 bases separated the two germline ends. This CDR3 region has 13 residues. The CDR3 here is CASISGNTGELFF. For the CDR3, the DNA is TGTGCCAGCATAAGCGGGAACACCGGGGAGCTGTTTTTT.

The chain carries TRBV13 and TRBJ1-5, with a tentative D call TRBD1 (5 bases). V was clipped by 5 bases and J by 4 bases, with 9 bases between them. This CDR3 region has 13 residues. CDR1 is PRHDT and CDR2 is FYEKMQ in the germline V gene (reference sequence). The CDR3 sequence is CASSENRNQPQHF. CDR3 bases: TGTGCCAGCAGCGAAAACAGGAATCAGCCCCAGCATTTT.

This clone appeared a single time. This chain connects TRBV7-9 to TRBJ1-5; perhaps TRBD1 as D (6 bases). Germline loops: CDR1 SEHNR, CDR2 FQNEAQ (reference sequence). Between the trimmed V and J ends, which lost 1 base and 5 bases, there was a span of 12 bases. The CDR3 has 15 amino acids. Written as DNA, the CDR3 is TGTGCCAGCAGCTTAGGGACAGCTACTTATCAGCCCCAGCATTTT. Translating it yields CASSLGTATYQPQHF. The full variable domain, completed using reference TRBV7-9 and TRBJ1-5, is DTGVSQNPRHKITKRGQNVTFRCDPISEHNRLYWYRQTLGQGPEFLTYFQNEAQLEKSRLLSDRFSAERPKGSFSTLEIQRTEQGDSAMYLCASSLGTATYQPQHFGDGTRLSIL.